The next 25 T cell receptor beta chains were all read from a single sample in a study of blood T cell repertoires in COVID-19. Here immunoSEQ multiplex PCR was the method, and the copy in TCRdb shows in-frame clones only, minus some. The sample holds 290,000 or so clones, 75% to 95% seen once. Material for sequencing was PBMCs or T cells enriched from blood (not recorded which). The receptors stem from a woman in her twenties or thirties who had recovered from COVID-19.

Written as DNA, the CDR3 is TGTGCCAGCAGCTGGACAGGGCGCACCTACGAGCAGTACTTC. Amino acid sequence: CASSWTGRTYEQYF. The rearrangement uses TRBV7-8 and TRBJ2-7, with TRBD1 identical over 8 bases. J gave up 2 bases and V 4 bases, and 4 bases lay outside the gene matches. Germline CDR1 and CDR2: SGHVS and FQNEAQ. This CDR3 comprises 14 residues.

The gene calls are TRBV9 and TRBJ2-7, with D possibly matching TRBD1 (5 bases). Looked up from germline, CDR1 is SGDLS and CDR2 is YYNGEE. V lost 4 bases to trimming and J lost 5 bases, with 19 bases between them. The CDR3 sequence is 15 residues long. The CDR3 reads CASSPGSLGPNEQYF. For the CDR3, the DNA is TGTGCCAGCAGCCCTGGCTCGTTGGGGCCGAACGAGCAGTACTTC.

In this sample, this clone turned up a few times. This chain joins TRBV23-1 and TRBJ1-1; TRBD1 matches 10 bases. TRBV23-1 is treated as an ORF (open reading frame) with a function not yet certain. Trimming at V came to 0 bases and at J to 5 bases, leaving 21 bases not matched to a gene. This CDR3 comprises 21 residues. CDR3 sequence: CASSQSTWAQAGTGEGTEAFF. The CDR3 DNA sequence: TGCGCCAGCAGTCAATCAACTTGGGCTCAGGCCGGGACAGGGGAGGGGACTGAAGCTTTCTTT.

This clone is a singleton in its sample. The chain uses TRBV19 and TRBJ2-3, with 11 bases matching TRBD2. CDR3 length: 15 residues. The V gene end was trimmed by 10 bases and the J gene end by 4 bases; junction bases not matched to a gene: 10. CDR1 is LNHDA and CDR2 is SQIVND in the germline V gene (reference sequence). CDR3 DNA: TGTGCCACTACTAGTACTAGCGGGAGATCAGATACGCAGTATTTT. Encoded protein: CATTSTSGRSDTQYF.

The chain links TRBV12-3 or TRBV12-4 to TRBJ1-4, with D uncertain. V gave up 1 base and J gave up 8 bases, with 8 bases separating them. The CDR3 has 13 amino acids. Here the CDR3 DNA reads TGTGCCAGCAGTTTAGGACATCGAGAAAAACTGTTTTTT. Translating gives CASSLGHREKLFF.

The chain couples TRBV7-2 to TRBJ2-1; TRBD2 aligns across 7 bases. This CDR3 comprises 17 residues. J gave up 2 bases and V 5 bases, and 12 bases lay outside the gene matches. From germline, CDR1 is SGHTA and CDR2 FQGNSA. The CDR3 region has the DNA TGTGCCAGCAGCCCAAAATCTAGCGGAAGCACCTACAATGAGCAGTTCTTC. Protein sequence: CASSPKSSGSTYNEQFF.

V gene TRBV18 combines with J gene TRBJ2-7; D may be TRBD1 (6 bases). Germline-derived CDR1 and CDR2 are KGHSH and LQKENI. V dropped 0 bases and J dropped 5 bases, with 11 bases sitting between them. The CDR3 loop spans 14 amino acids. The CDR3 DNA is TGTGCCAGCTCACCACCGACAGGAGCCGACGAGCAGTACTTC. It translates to CASSPPTGADEQYF.

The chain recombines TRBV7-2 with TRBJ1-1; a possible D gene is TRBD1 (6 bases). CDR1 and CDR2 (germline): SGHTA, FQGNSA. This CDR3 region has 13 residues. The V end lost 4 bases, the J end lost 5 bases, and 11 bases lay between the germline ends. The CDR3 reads CASSSRGWTEAFF. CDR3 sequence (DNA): TGTGCCAGCAGCTCCAGGGGCTGGACTGAAGCTTTCTTT.

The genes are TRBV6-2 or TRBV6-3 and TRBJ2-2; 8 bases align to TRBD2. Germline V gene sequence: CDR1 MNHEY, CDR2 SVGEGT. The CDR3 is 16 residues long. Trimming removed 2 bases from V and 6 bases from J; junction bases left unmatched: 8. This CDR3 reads CASSYRKAGEAGELFF. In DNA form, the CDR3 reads TGTGCCAGCAGTTACCGAAAAGCGGGAGAAGCCGGGGAGCTGTTTTTT.

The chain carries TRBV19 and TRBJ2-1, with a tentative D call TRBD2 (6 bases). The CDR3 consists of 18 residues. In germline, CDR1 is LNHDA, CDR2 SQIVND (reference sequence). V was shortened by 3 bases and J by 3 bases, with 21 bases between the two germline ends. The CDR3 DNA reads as TGTGCCAGTAGTATTTCCCCCCGGTCGGGAGAGTACTACAATGAGCAGTTCTTC. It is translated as CASSISPRSGEYYNEQFF.

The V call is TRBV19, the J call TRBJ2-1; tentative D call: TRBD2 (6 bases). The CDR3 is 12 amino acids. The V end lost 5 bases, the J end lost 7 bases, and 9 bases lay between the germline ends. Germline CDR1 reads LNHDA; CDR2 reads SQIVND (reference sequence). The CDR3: CASSVAGNEQFF. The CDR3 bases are TGTGCCAGTAGTGTCGCGGGGAATGAGCAGTTCTTC.

In nucleotides, the CDR3 is TGTGCCAGCAGCTTAGTTGGAGGTTGGAGCAATCAGCCCCAGCATTTT. This codes for CASSLVGGWSNQPQHF. This chain uses TRBV7-8 with TRBJ1-5; D is ambiguous. V was pared by 1 base and J by 1 base, with 11 bases between. The CDR3 sequence is 16 residues long. Germline V gene data show CDR1 as SGHVS and CDR2 as FQNEAQ.

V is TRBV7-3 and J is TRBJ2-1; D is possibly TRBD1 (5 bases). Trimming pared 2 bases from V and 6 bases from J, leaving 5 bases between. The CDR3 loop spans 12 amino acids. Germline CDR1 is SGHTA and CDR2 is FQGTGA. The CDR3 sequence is CASSLQGNEQFF. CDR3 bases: TGTGCCAGCAGCTTACAGGGCAATGAGCAGTTCTTC. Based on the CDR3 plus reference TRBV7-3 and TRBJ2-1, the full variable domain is GAGVSQTPSNKVTEKGKYVELRCDPISGHTALYWYRQSLGQGPEFLIYFQGTGAADDSGLPNDRFFAVRPEGSVSTLKIQRTERGDSAVYLCASSLQGNEQFFGPGTRLTVL.

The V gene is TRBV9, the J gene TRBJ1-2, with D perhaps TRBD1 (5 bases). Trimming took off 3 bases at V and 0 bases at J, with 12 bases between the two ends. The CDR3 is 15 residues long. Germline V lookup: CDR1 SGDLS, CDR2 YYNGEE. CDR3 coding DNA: TGTGCCAGCAGCGCCGACGGACAAGCTAACTATGGCTACACCTTC. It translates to CASSADGQANYGYTF.

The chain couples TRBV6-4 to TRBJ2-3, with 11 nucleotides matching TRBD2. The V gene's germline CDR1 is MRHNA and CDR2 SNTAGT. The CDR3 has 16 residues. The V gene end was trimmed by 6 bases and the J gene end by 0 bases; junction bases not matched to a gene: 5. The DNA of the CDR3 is TGTGCCAGCAGCCAACTAGCGGGAGTAAGCACAGATACGCAGTATTTT. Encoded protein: CASSQLAGVSTDTQYF.

CDR3 DNA sequence: TGTGCCTGGAGAGGGACTAGCCTGACAGATACGCAGTATTTT. The encoded protein is CAWRGTSLTDTQYF. The rearrangement joins TRBV30 to TRBJ2-3, with TRBD2 matching 9 bases. The germline V gene encodes CDR1 GTSNPN and CDR2 SVGIG (reference sequence). This CDR3 is built from 14 residues. With V trimmed by 3 bases and J by 3 bases, 4 bases remained unmatched.

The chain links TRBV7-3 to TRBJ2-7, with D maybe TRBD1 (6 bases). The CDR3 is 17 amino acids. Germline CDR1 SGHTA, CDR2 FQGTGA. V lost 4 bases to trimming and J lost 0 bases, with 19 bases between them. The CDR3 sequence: CASSYSNPGHRSYEQYF. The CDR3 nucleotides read TGTGCCAGCAGCTATAGTAATCCGGGACATCGCTCCTACGAGCAGTACTTC.

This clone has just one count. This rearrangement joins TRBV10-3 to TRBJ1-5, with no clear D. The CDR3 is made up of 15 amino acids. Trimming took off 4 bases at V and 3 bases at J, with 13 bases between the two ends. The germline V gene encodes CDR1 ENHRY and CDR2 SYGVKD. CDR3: CAISGSEGDNQPQHF. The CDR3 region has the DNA TGTGCCATCAGTGGCTCCGAGGGAGACAATCAGCCCCAGCATTTT.

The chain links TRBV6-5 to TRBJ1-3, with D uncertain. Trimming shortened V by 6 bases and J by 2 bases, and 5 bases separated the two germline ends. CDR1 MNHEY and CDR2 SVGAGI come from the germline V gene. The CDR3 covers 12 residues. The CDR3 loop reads CASSATGNTIYF. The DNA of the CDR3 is TGTGCCAGCAGCGCTACTGGAAACACCATATATTTT.

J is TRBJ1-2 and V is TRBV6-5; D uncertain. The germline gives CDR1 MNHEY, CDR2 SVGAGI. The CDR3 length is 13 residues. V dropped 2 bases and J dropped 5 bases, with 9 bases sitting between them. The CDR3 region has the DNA TGTGCCAGCAGTTACAACATATGGTATGGCTACACCTTC. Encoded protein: CASSYNIWYGYTF.

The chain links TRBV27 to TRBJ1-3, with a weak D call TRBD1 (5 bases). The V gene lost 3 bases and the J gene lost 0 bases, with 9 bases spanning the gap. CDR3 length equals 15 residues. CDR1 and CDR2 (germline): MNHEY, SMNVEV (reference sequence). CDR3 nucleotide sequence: TGTGCCAGCAGTTTGGGGGGACTCTCTGGAAACACCATATATTTT. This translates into CASSLGGLSGNTIYF.

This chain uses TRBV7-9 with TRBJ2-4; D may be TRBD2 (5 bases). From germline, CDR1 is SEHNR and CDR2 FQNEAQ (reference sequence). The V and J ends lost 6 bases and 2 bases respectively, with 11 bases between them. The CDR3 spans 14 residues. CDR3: CASSFRGPKNIQYF. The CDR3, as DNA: TGTGCCAGCAGTTTCCGGGGTCCCAAAAACATTCAGTACTTC.

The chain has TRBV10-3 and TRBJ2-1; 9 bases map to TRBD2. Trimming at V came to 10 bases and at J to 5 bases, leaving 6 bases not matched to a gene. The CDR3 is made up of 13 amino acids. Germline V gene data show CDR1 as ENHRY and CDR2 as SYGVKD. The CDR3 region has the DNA TGTGCCACCTATAGCGGGAGAGACAATGAGCAGTTCTTC. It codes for CATYSGRDNEQFF.

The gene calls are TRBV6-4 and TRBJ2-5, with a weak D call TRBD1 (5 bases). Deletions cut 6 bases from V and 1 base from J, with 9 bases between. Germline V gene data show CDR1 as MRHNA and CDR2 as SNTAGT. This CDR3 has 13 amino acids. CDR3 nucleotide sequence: TGTGCCAGCAGGAGACAGACCCAAGAGACCCAGTACTTC. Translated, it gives CASRRQTQETQYF.

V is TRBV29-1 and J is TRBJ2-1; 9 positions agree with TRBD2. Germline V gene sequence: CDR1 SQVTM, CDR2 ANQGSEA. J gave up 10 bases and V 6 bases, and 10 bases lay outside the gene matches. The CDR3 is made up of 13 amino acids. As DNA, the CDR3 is TGCAGCGTGAAGCGGACTAGCGCGATAGAGCAGTTCTTC. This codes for CSVKRTSAIEQFF.